This T cell receptor (beta chain) was recovered during a study of blood T cell repertoires in COVID-19. V was trimmed by 5 bases and J by 1 base, leaving 11 bases between them. This CDR3 contains 14 residues. Germline V gene data show CDR1 as ENHRY and CDR2 as SYGVKD. Here immunoSEQ multiplex PCR was the method, and the copy in TCRdb shows in-frame clones only, minus some. The data show 400,000 or so clones, nearly 90% seen once. Material: PBMCs or T cells enriched from blood (not recorded which). V usage is TRBV10-3 and J usage is TRBJ1-1, with a possible D match to TRBD1 (6 bases). This receptor was identified in a woman in her thirties or forties with acute COVID-19. DNA for the CDR3: TGTGCCATCAGTAAAGACAGGCAGAACACTGAAGCTTTCTTT. Amino acids: CAISKDRQNTEAFF.